This TCR beta chain was observed in a study of technical replicates of blood from several donors. CDR3 length: 15 amino acids. Germline V gene lookup returns CDR1 LNHNV and CDR2 YYDKDF (reference sequence). V was pared by 5 bases and J by 8 bases, with 11 bases of the junction left unmatched. This clone was recorded once. Using immunoSEQ multiplex PCR, the repertoire was profiled, and TCRdb retains in-frame clones only, with some absent. This table holds tens of thousands of clones, 95% found once. Sequencing used T cells isolated from PBMCs. The TCR originated in a human donor in good health. This chain connects TRBV15 to TRBJ2-1; 8 positions match TRBD2. CDR3 amino acids: CATSEQVTGGHEQFF. CDR3 bases: TGTGCCACCAGCGAGCAGGTGACGGGGGGGCATGAGCAGTTCTTC. Supplemented by reference TRBV15 and TRBJ2-1, the full variable domain reads DAMVIQNPRYQVTQFGKPVTLSCSQTLNHNVMYWYQQKSSQAPKLLFHYYDKDFNNEADTPDNFQSRRPNTSFCFLDIRSPGLGDTAMYLCATSEQVTGGHEQFFGPGTRLTVL.